The TCR beta chain described here comes from a study of blood T cells in healthy people across ages. Study-level information: About one barcoded beta molecule per two T cells was captured by template switching.

A second PCR of roughly 6 to 12 cycles used a sample-barcoded 5' primer and a J-beta primer mix. TCRdb reprocessed the 5' RACE reads via MiXCR and lists one record per CDR3 protein. The sample consists of about 1.4 million distinct CDR3 sequences, roughly 59% of them appearing once. A word on this clonotype: Its antigen is currently unknown.

Findings and limits, study-wide: Strong correlation existed between TCR beta diversity and naive T cell percentage.

The CDR3 extends over 15 amino acids. Germline CDR1 and CDR2: SNHLY and FYNNEI. V was pared by 4 bases and J by 3 bases, with 8 bases of the junction left unmatched. Those donating, healthy Caucasian individuals from Russia, were aged roughly 6 to 90. Source material: blood. The receptor was derived from a man younger than 30 in good health. This chain links TRBV2 with TRBJ2-5, with 7 positions matching TRBD2. For the CDR3, the DNA is TGTGCCAGCAGTGTTAAGGCGGGGGAAAAAGAGACCCAGTACTTC. Its translation is CASSVKAGEKETQYF.